Each of the 27 T cell receptor beta chains below was sequenced from the same sample in a study of CD8 T cells in Susac syndrome. It was with random hexamers that 0.5 to 1 ug RNA was reverse transcribed. Via MiXCR, TCRdb re-called the immunoSEQ multiplex PCR reads, giving one row per CDR3 protein. The table has 180,000 or so distinct CDR3 sequences, around 94% seen once. The sequenced sample consisted of CD4+ T cells from PBMCs. The receptor set was obtained from a human donor in good health.

CDR3 DNA: TGTGCCAGCAGCTTGGCAGGGGGTTACCAGCCCCAGCATTTT. This sequence encodes CASSLAGGYQPQHF. The J gene is TRBJ1-5, the V gene TRBV5-6; 7 bases are shared with TRBD1. This CDR3 contains 14 residues. The germline gives CDR1 SGHDT, CDR2 YYEEEE. The V and J ends lost 0 bases and 7 bases, in that order; junction bases with no gene match: 4. The entire variable domain, with the rest obtained from reference TRBV5-6 and TRBJ1-5, is as follows: DAGVTQSPTHLIKTRGQQVTLRCSPKSGHDTVSWYQQALGQGPQFIFQYYEEEERQRGNFPDRFSGHQFPNYSSELNVNALLLGDSALYLCASSLAGGYQPQHFGDGTRLSIL.

Here the CDR3 reads CASSFTFTGELFF. CDR3 bases: TGTGCCAGCAGCTTCACATTCACCGGGGAGCTGTTTTTT. The gene calls are TRBV7-2 and TRBJ2-2; D unresolved. CDR3 size: 13 residues. The V gene lost 3 bases and the J gene lost 4 bases, with 6 bases spanning the gap. Looked up from germline, CDR1 is SGHTA and CDR2 is FQGNSA.

This clonotype occurred once. The chain employs TRBV5-1 and TRBJ1-3, with D hard to call. CDR1 and CDR2 (germline): SGHRS, YFSETQ. The CDR3 runs 17 residues. The ends were cut back, 4 bases at V and 0 bases at J, with 17 bases in the middle. CDR3 coding DNA: TGCGCCAGCAGCCTGAACTTGGACCGGAGCTCTGGAAACACCATATATTTT. Translation gives CASSLNLDRSSGNTIYF.

The chain combines TRBV7-3 with TRBJ2-7; a weak D match, TRBD2 (6 bases). Trimming took 1 base from V and 2 from J, leaving 12 bases between them. CDR3 size: 15 residues. From germline, CDR1 is SGHTA and CDR2 FQGTGA. The CDR3 DNA follows: TGTGCCAGCAGCTTAAAATTTAGGAGGGCCTACGAGCAGTACTTC. Protein product: CASSLKFRRAYEQYF.

The CDR3 loop reads CASSSSVSQTRVLGAQYF. CDR3 DNA: TGTGCCAGCAGCTCCTCTGTGAGCCAGACAAGGGTCCTAGGGGCCCAGTACTTC. The chain couples TRBV7-8 to TRBJ2-5, with a tentative D call TRBD1 (5 bases). The CDR3 covers 18 residues. V dropped 4 bases and J dropped 9 bases, with 30 bases sitting between them. CDR1 and CDR2 from the germline V gene are SGHVS and FQNEAQ.

The chain joins TRBV3-1 to TRBJ1-5; D possibly corresponds to TRBD1 (6 bases). V was clipped by 4 bases and J by 5 bases, with 15 bases between them. The CDR3 sequence is 15 residues long. The V gene's germline CDR1 is LGHDT and CDR2 YNNKEL (reference sequence). The CDR3 reads CASSLRGGADQPQHF. The CDR3, as DNA: TGTGCCAGCAGCCTTAGGGGGGGCGCCGATCAGCCCCAGCATTTT.

J is TRBJ2-7 and V is TRBV5-1; TRBD2 aligns across 7 bases. There are 14 residues in the CDR3. CDR1 and CDR2 from the germline V gene are SGHRS and YFSETQ. With V trimmed by 1 base and J by 5 bases, 6 bases remained unmatched. CDR3 sequence reads: CASSLSAGEDEQYF. CDR3 nucleotides: TGCGCCAGCAGCTTGAGCGCGGGGGAAGACGAGCAGTACTTC.

The chain employs TRBV4-3 and TRBJ1-5; TRBD1 aligns across 8 bases. Per the germline V gene, CDR1 is LGHNA and CDR2 is YSLEER. V was clipped by 0 bases and J by 5 bases; unmatched bases: 6. CDR3 length: 16 amino acids. CDR3 coding DNA: TGCGCCAGCAGCCAAGATACAGGGGGGACGGATCAGCCCCAGCATTTT. It codes for CASSQDTGGTDQPQHF.

The gene calls are TRBV29-1 and TRBJ2-1; 11 bases fit TRBD1. Germline CDR1 is SQVTM and CDR2 is ANQGSEA. The CDR3 is 14 residues long. V shed 7 bases and J 5 bases; nucleotides not matched to a gene: 7. The CDR3 protein is CSGLDRGRNNEQFF. The CDR3 nucleotides are TGCAGCGGACTGGACAGGGGGCGAAACAATGAGCAGTTCTTC.

The chain couples TRBV20-1 to TRBJ2-3, with a weak D call TRBD2 (6 bases). Germline CDR1 is DFQATT and CDR2 is SNEGSKA (reference sequence). V shed 8 bases and J shed 6 bases, with 9 bases lying between them. This CDR3 contains 10 residues. DNA for the CDR3: TGCAGTCTTCTAGCGGATACGCAGTATTTT. Its translation: CSLLADTQYF.

The chain uses TRBV20-1 and TRBJ1-1, with D uncertain. Germline V gives CDR1 DFQATT, CDR2 SNEGSKA (reference sequence). The CDR3 length is 14 residues. Trimming stripped 3 bases from V and 0 bases from J, with 11 bases between. CDR3 nucleotide sequence: TGCAGTGCTAGTCTAGTCGTACTGAACACTGAAGCTTTCTTT. This translates into CSASLVVLNTEAFF.

V usage is TRBV7-9 and J usage is TRBJ2-5, with TRBD2 as a possible D gene (6 bases). V was cut by 7 bases and J by 5 bases, with 26 bases left in between. This CDR3 is built from 17 residues. Germline CDR1 reads SEHNR; CDR2 reads FQNEAQ (reference sequence). The CDR3, as DNA: TGTGCCAGCAACGCACCGATCGGGAGTCTCTCGGGGGAGACCCAGTACTTC. This gives the protein CASNAPIGSLSGETQYF.

In DNA, the CDR3 is TGTGCCACCAGTGATGCTGTCGCCCCCGGCGGCGGGCCCCAGCATTTT. Translating gives CATSDAVAPGGGPQHF. V and J are TRBV24-1 and TRBJ1-5; no clear D. The CDR3 sequence is 16 residues long. The germline CDR1 and CDR2 sequences are KGHDR and SFDVKD. V lost 3 bases and J lost 9, with 20 bases in between.

The chain carries TRBV12-3 or TRBV12-4 and TRBJ2-5, with 9 bases lining up with TRBD2. The J segment lost 5 bases and the V segment lost 8 bases, leaving 6 bases of the junction unmatched. The CDR3 spans 13 residues. Here the CDR3 DNA reads TGTGCCAGCGTGCGAGCGGGGGGCGAGACCCAGTACTTC. This encodes CASVRAGGETQYF.

This chain uses TRBV3-1 with TRBJ1-2; 8 nucleotides match TRBD1. The germline V gene encodes CDR1 LGHDT and CDR2 YNNKEL (reference sequence). There are 13 residues in the CDR3. V was pared by 3 bases and J by 4 bases, with 1 base of the junction left unmatched. CDR3 protein: CASSHTGGYGYTF. The CDR3 DNA is TGTGCCAGCAGCCACACAGGGGGCTATGGCTACACCTTC. The full variable domain, rest sourced from reference TRBV3-1 and TRBJ1-2, is DTAVSQTPKYLVTQMGNDKSIKCEQNLGHDTMYWYKQDSKKFLKIMFSYNNKELIINETVPNRFSPKSPDKAHLNLHINSLELGDSAVYFCASSHTGGYGYTFGSGTRLTVV.

J is TRBJ2-7 and V is TRBV20-1; D perhaps matches TRBD2 (5 bases). From germline, CDR1 is DFQATT and CDR2 SNEGSKA (reference sequence). The length of the CDR3 is 13 residues. With 3 bases removed from V and 4 bases from J, the gap between germline ends came to 13 bases. The CDR3 bases are TGCAGTGCTAGTCCATCGGGAATTTACGAGCAGTACTTC. It encodes CSASPSGIYEQYF.

The V and J genes are TRBV20-1 and TRBJ2-4, with 9 nucleotides matching TRBD2. From germline, CDR1 is DFQATT and CDR2 SNEGSKA (reference sequence). J lost 0 bases, V lost 0 bases, and 9 bases had no gene match. The CDR3 spans 18 residues. The CDR3 DNA reads as TGCAGTGCTAGAGATCAGCGGGGGGACCTACTAGCCAAAAACATTCAGTACTTC. Translating it yields CSARDQRGDLLAKNIQYF.

V gene TRBV28 combines with J gene TRBJ2-7; 9 bases map to TRBD2. This CDR3 spans 15 amino acids. Trimming at V came to 5 bases and at J to 3 bases, leaving 8 bases not matched to a gene. Germline loops: CDR1 MDHEN, CDR2 SYDVKM. Here the CDR3 reads CASSHQRTSDYEQYF. DNA for the CDR3: TGTGCCAGCAGTCATCAGCGGACTAGCGACTACGAGCAGTACTTC. Full variable domain (outside the CDR3, taken from reference TRBV28 and TRBJ2-7): DVKVTQSSRYLVKRTGEKVFLECVQDMDHENMFWYRQDPGLGLRLIYFSYDVKMKEKGDIPEGYSVSREKKERFSLILESASTNQTSMYLCASSHQRTSDYEQYFGPGTRLTVT.

The rearrangement links TRBV19 to TRBJ1-2, with a tentative D call TRBD1 (6 bases). The V gene's germline CDR1 is LNHDA and CDR2 SQIVND (reference sequence). The CDR3 consists of 12 residues. Trimming removed 6 bases at V and 3 bases at J, with 8 bases between. The DNA for the CDR3 is TGTGCCAGTAGCACAGGGCACTATGGCTACACCTTC. Residues: CASSTGHYGYTF.

This rearrangement joins TRBV7-2 to TRBJ1-6, with D hard to call. Between the trimmed V and J ends, which lost 4 bases and 14 bases, there was a span of 12 bases. Germline CDR1 and CDR2: SGHTA and FQGNSA. The CDR3 totals 12 residues. DNA of the CDR3: TGTGCCAGCAGCTCCCTCACCCAATCCCTCCACTTT. It codes for CASSSLTQSLHF.

The V call is TRBV3-1, the J call TRBJ2-7, with D possibly being TRBD1 (6 bases). This CDR3 is built from 15 residues. Trimming left V 0 bases short and J 3 bases short, with 12 bases between. Germline V gene lookup returns CDR1 LGHDT and CDR2 YNNKEL (reference sequence). The CDR3 reads CASSQDGGHHYEQYF. CDR3 nucleotide sequence: TGTGCCAGCAGCCAAGATGGGGGACATCACTACGAGCAGTACTTC.

The chain employs TRBV12-3 or TRBV12-4 and TRBJ1-5, with a tentative D call TRBD1 (5 bases). The V and J ends lost 9 bases and 3 bases respectively, with 15 bases between them. The CDR3 runs to 14 residues. This chain's CDR3 is CASTGGFNNQPQHF. CDR3 DNA: TGTGCCAGTACCGGGGGATTCAACAATCAGCCCCAGCATTTT.

This chain joins TRBV30 and TRBJ2-1; D remains ambiguous. The germline CDR1 and CDR2 sequences are GTSNPN and SVGIG (reference sequence). The CDR3 covers 12 residues. V shed 3 bases and J shed 7 bases, with 10 bases lying between them. In DNA form, the CDR3 reads TGTGCCTGGAGCTCAAATTGGAATGAGCAGTTCTTC. As protein: CAWSSNWNEQFF.

This chain links TRBV29-1 with TRBJ1-2; D is undetermined. Trimming stripped 6 bases from V and 5 bases from J, with 22 bases between. The CDR3 extends over 15 amino acids. Germline CDR1 reads SQVTM; CDR2 reads ANQGSEA. DNA for the CDR3: TGCAGCGTCTCCGCCCCCCAAGGGTTGGGGTATGGCTACACCTTC. Translated, it gives CSVSAPQGLGYGYTF. The whole variable domain, remainder taken from reference TRBV29-1 and TRBJ1-2, is SAVISQKPSRDICQRGTSLTIQCQVDSQVTMMFWYRQQPGQSLTLIATANQGSEATYESGFVIDKFPISRPNLTFSTLTVSNMSPEDSSIYLCSVSAPQGLGYGYTFGSGTRLTVV.

V is TRBV6-5 and J is TRBJ2-1; TRBD2 aligns across 10 bases. The V gene's germline CDR1 is MNHEY and CDR2 SVGAGI. The CDR3 consists of 15 residues. V lost 1 base, J lost 10 bases, and 7 bases stayed unmatched. Here the CDR3 DNA reads TGTGCCAGCAGTTACTGGGTAGCGGGGGGCATGGAGCAGTTCTTC. Amino acid sequence: CASSYWVAGGMEQFF.

The chain carries TRBV29-1 and TRBJ2-5; D is possibly TRBD1 (5 bases). CDR1 and CDR2 from the germline V gene are SQVTM and ANQGSEA. This CDR3 has 13 residues. Trimming shortened V by 2 bases and J by 1 base, and 8 bases separated the two germline ends. CDR3 amino acids: CSVERTTQETQYF. Written as DNA, the CDR3 is TGCAGCGTTGAACGGACAACCCAAGAGACCCAGTACTTC.

This chain links TRBV27 with TRBJ2-7; D possibly corresponds to TRBD1 (5 bases). Germline V lookup: CDR1 MNHEY, CDR2 SMNVEV (reference sequence). Trimming took off 5 bases at V and 6 bases at J, with 8 bases between the two ends. The CDR3 is made up of 11 amino acids. The CDR3 DNA follows: TGTGCCAGCAGTGTTAGGGGCGAGCAGTACTTC. Amino acid sequence: CASSVRGEQYF.